One T cell receptor beta chain is described in this entry. Profiled with immunoSEQ multiplex PCR; TCRdb holds only in-frame clones, not every one. Found here are 55,000 to 80,000 clones, approximately 85% of them singletons; the top ten hold 9.8%. These data originate in a study of OX40 agonist ivuxolimab in advanced cancers. The V end lost 6 bases, the J end lost 2 bases, and 11 bases lay between the germline ends. CDR1 SNHLY and CDR2 FYNNEI come from the germline V gene. CDR3 length: 14 residues. The material was CD4+ or CD8+ T cells sorted from blood, obtained in a trial of the OX40 agonist ivuxolimab. The gene calls are TRBV2 and TRBJ2-1, with D hard to call. The source of this sequence is an adult with an advanced solid tumor such as melanoma, head and neck, liver or kidney cancer. The CDR3 nucleotides read TGTGCCAGCAGCCTGAAGATAACCTACAATGAGCAGTTCTTC. It encodes CASSLKITYNEQFF.